This TCR beta chain was sequenced in a study of blood T cells in healthy people across ages. Combining a sample-barcoded 5' primer with a J-beta primer mix, a second PCR ran for 7 to 11 cycles. TCRdb processed the 5' RACE reads anew with MiXCR; each CDR3 protein has one entry. The sample includes about 1.1 million distinct CDR3 sequences, around two fifths of them seen just once. Points from the study as a whole: Diversity estimated from one million T cells was considered an underestimate. Percentage of naive T cells showed a strong correlation with TCR beta diversity.

Details on this clonotype: Its antigen is currently unknown.

The germline V gene encodes CDR1 MNHEY and CDR2 SMNVEV (reference sequence). CDR3 length equals 14 residues. V dropped 2 bases and J dropped 5 bases, with 11 bases sitting between them. The V and J genes are TRBV27 and TRBJ2-3; the D gene is possibly TRBD2 (5 bases). The clonotype originates from a man aged 18-30 years in good health. The sequencing sample was made of blood. In DNA form, the CDR3 reads TGTGCCAGCAGTTTAGTGGCTGGAGGAGATACGCAGTATTTT. This gives the protein CASSLVAGGDTQYF.